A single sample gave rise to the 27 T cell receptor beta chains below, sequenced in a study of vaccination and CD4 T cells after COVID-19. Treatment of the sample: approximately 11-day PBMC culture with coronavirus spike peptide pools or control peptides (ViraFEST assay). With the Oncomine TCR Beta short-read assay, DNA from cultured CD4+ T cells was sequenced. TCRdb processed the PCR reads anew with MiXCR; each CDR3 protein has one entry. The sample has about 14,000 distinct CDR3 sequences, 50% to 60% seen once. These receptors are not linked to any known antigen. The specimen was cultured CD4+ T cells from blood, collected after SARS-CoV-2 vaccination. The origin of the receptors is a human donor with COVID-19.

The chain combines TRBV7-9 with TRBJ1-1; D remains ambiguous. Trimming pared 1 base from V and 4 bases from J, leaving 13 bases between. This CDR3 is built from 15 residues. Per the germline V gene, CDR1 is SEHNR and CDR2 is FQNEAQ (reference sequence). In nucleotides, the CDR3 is TGTGCCAGCAGCTTAGGTTGGGGAGGGAGCACTGAAGCTTTCTTT. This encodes CASSLGWGGSTEAFF.

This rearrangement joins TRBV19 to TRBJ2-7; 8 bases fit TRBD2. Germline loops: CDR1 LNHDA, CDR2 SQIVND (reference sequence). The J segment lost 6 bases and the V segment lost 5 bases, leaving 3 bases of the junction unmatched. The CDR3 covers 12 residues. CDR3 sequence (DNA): TGTGCCAGTAGTGGGGGACTAGGCGAGCAGTACTTC. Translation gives CASSGGLGEQYF.

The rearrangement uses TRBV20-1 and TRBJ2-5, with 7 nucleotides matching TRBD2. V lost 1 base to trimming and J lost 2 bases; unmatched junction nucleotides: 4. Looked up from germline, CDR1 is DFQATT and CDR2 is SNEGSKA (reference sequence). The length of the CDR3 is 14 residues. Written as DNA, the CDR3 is TGCAGTGCTAGAGGTGCTAGCGGACAAGAGACCCAGTACTTC. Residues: CSARGASGQETQYF.

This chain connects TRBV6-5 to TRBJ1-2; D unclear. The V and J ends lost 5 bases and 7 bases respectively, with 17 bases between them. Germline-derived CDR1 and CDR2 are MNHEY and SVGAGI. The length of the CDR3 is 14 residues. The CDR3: CASSNLGNLRGYTF. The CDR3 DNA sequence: TGTGCCAGCAGTAACTTGGGGAACCTCCGTGGCTACACCTTC.

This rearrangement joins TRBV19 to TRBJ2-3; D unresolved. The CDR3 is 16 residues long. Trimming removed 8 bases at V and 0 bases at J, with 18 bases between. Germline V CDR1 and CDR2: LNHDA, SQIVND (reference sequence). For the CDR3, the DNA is TGTGCCAGTCGACGATCAAGCCGGTCAAGCACAGATACGCAGTATTTT. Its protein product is CASRRSSRSSTDTQYF. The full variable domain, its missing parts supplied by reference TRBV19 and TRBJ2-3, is DGGITQSPKYLFRKEGQNVTLSCEQNLNHDAMYWYRQDPGQGLRLIYYSQIVNDFQKGDIAEGYSVSREKKESFPLTVTSAQKNPTAFYLCASRRSSRSSTDTQYFGPGTRLTVL.

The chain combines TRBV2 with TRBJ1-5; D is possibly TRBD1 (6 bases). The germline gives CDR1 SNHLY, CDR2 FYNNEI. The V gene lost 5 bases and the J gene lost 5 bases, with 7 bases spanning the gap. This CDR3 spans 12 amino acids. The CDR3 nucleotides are TGTGCCAGCAGTACAGGGTATCAGCCCCAGCATTTT. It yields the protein CASSTGYQPQHF.

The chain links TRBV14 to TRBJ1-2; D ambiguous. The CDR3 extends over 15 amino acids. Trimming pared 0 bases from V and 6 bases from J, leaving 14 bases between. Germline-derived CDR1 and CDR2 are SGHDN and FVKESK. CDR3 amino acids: CASSQEAAGIHGYTF. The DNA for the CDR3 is TGTGCCAGCAGCCAAGAGGCTGCCGGGATTCATGGCTACACCTTC.

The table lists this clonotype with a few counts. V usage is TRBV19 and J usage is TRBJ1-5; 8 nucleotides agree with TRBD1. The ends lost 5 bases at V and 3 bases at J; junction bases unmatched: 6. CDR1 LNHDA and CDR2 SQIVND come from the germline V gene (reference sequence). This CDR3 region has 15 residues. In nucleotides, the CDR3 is TGTGCCAGTAGTTCCGGACAGGGCTACAATCAGCCCCAGCATTTT. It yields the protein CASSSGQGYNQPQHF.

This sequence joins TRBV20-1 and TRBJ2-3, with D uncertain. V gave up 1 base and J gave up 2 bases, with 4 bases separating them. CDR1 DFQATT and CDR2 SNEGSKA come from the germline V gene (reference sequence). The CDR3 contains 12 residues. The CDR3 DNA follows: TGCAGTGCTAGAGGAGACACAGATACGCAGTATTTT. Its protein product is CSARGDTDTQYF.

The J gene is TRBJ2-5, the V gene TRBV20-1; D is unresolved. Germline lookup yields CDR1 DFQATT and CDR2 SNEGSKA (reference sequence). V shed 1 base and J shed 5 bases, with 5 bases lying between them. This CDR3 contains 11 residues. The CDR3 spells CSARVGETQYF. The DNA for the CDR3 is TGCAGTGCTAGAGTGGGCGAGACCCAGTACTTC.

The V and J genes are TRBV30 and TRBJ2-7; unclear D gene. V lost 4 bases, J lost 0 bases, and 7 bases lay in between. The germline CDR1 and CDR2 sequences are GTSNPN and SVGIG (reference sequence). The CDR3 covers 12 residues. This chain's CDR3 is CAWKASSYEQYF. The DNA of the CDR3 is TGTGCCTGGAAGGCCAGCTCCTACGAGCAGTACTTC.

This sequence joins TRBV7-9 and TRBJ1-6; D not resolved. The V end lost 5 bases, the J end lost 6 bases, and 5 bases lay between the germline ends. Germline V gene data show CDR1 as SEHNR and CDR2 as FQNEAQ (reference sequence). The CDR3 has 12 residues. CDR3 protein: CASSILNSPLHF. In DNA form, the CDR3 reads TGTGCCAGCAGCATCCTTAATTCACCCCTCCACTTT.

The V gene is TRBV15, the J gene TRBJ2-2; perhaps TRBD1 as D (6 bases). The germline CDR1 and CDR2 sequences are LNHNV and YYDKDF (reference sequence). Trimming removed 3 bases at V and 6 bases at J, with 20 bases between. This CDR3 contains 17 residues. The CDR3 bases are TGTGCCACCAGCAGGCTCGGGCAGGGGTTTGGGTCCGGGGAGCTGTTTTTT. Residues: CATSRLGQGFGSGELFF.

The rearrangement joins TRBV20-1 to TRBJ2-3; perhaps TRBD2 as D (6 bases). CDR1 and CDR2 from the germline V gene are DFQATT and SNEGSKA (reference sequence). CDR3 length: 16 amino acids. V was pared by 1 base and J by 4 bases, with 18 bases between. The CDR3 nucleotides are TGCAGTGCTAGAGTGTTGATAGCGGATGTACCAGATACGCAGTATTTT. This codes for CSARVLIADVPDTQYF.

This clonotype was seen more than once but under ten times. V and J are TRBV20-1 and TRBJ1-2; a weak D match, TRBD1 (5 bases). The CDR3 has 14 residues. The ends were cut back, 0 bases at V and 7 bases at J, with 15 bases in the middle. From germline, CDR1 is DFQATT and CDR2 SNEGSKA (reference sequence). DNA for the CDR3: TGCAGTGCTAGAGATGGTGGCGGTGGGACTGGCTACACCTTC. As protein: CSARDGGGGTGYTF.

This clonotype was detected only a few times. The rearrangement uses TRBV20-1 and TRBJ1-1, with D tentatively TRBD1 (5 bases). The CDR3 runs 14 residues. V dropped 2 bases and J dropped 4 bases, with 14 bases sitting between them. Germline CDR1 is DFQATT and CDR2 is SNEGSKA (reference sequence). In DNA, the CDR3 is TGCAGTGCTAGACGGACCGGGGCATTCACTGAAGCTTTCTTT. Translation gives CSARRTGAFTEAFF.

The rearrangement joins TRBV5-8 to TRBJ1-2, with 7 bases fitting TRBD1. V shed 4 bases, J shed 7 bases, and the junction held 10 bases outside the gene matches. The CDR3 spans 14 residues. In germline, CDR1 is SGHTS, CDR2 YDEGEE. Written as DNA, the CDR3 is TGTGCCAGCAGCCCGACAGGGACGGGAAGTGGCTACACCTTC. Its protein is CASSPTGTGSGYTF.

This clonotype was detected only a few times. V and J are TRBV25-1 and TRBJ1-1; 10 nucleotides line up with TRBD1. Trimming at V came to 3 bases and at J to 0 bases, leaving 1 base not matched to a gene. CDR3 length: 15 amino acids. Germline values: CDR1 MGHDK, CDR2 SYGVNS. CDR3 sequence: CASSEGQGLNTEAFF. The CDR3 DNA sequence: TGTGCCAGCAGTGAGGGACAGGGGTTGAACACTGAAGCTTTCTTT.

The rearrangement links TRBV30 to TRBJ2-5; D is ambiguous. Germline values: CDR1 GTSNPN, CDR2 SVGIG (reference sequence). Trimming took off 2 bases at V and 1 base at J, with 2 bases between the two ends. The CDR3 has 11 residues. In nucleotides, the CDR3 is TGTGCCTGGAGTATCCAAGAGACCCAGTACTTC. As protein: CAWSIQETQYF.

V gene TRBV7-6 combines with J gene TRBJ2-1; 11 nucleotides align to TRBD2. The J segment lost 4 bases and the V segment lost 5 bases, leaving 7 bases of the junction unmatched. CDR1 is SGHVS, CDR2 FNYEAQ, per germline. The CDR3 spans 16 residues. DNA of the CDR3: TGTGCCAGCAGCGACGAACCTAGCGGGGGGTACAATGAGCAGTTCTTC. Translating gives CASSDEPSGGYNEQFF.

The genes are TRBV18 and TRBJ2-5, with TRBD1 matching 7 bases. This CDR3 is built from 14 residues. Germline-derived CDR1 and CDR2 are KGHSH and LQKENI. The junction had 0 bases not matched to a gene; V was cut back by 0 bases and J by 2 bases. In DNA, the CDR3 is TGTGCCAGCTCACCACCGGGACAGCAAGAGACCCAGTACTTC. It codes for CASSPPGQQETQYF.

The CDR3 DNA reads as TGTGCCACCAGCAGAGATCGGCAGGCCTATGGCTACACCTTC. Translated, it gives CATSRDRQAYGYTF. This chain connects TRBV15 to TRBJ1-2; D call uncertain. Germline V lookup: CDR1 LNHNV, CDR2 YYDKDF (reference sequence). The V and J ends lost 0 bases and 4 bases respectively, with 9 bases between them. The CDR3 has 14 amino acids.

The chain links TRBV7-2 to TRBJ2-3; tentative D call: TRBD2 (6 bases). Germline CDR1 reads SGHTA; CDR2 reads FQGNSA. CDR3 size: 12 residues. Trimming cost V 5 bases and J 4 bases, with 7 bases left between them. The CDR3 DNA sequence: TGTGCCAGCAGCCGGGACTCAGATACGCAGTATTTT. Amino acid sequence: CASSRDSDTQYF.

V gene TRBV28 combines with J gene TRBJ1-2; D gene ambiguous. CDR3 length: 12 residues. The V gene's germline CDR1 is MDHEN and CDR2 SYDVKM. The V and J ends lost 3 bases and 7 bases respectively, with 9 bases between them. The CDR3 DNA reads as TGTGCCAGCAGTTTGCCGGTGAGTGGCTACACCTTC. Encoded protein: CASSLPVSGYTF.

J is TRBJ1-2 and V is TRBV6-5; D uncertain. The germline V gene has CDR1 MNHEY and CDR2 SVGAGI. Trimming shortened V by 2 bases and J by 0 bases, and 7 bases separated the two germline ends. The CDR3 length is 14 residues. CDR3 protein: CASSYGDSNYGYTF. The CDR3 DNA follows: TGTGCCAGCAGTTACGGGGATTCTAACTATGGCTACACCTTC.

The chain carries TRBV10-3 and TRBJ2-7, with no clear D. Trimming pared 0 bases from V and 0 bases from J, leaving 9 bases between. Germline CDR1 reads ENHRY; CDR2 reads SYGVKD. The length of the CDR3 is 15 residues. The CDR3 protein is CAISESTASSYEQYF. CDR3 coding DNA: TGTGCCATCAGTGAGTCAACAGCAAGCTCCTACGAGCAGTACTTC.

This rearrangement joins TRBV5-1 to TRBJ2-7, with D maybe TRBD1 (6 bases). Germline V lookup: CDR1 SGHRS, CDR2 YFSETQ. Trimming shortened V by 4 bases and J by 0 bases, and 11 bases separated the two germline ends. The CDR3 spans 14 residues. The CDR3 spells CASSPRTASYEQYF. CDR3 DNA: TGCGCCAGCAGCCCGAGGACAGCCTCCTACGAGCAGTACTTC.